The present T cell receptor beta chain was sequenced within a study of T cell responses to AZD1222 COVID-19 vaccine. Study outcomes and limitations: Nearly half of spike-specific TCRs reportedly go after variant regions that carry no mutations. Repertoire sampling happened only post peak T cell response. Along spike, vaccine-associated CD4 TCRs were found throughout, with dominance at 160-218 and 743-854.

The assay was immunoSEQ multiplex PCR, and TCRdb's table has in-frame clones only and misses some. The sample includes some 110,000 clones, around 89% seen only once; the top ten take around 4%. Germline-derived CDR1 and CDR2 are SGHAT and FQNNGV. The CDR3 is made up of 18 amino acids. Deletions cut 3 bases from V and 4 bases from J, with 22 bases between. This clone was found once. Its antigen is as yet unknown. This receptor was identified in an adult in good health. The rearrangement joins TRBV11-2 to TRBJ2-1; weak D call: TRBD2 (5 bases). The sample in question was peripheral blood, obtained on day 0 of AZD1222 vaccination. Here the CDR3 DNA reads TGTGCCAGCAGCTTCCCTGATGGGCCGAGCGGAGGATACAATGAGCAGTTCTTC. Its protein is CASSFPDGPSGGYNEQFF.